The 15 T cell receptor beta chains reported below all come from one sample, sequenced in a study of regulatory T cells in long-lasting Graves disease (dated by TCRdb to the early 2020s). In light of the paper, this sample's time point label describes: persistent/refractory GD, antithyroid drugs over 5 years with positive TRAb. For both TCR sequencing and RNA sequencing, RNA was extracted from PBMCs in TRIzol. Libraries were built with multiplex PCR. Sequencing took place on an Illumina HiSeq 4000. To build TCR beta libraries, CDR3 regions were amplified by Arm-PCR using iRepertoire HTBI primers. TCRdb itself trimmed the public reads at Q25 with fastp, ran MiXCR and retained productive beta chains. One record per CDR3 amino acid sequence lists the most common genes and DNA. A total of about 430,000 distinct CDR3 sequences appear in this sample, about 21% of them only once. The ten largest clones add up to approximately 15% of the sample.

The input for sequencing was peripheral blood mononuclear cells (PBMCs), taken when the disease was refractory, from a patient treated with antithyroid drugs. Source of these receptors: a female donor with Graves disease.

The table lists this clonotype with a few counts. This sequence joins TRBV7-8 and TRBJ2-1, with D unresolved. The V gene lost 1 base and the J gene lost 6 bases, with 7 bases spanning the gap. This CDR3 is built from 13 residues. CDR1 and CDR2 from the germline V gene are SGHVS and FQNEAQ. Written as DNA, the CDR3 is TGTGCCAGCAGCTTAGGGTCATTCAATGAGCAGTTCTTC. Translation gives CASSLGSFNEQFF.

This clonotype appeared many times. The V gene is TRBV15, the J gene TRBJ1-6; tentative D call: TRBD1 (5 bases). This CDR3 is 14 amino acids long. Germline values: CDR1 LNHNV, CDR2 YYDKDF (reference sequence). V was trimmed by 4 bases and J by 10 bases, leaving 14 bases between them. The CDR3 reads CATSTSPRGSPLHF. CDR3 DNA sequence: TGTGCCACCAGCACATCCCCAAGGGGATCACCCCTCCACTTT.

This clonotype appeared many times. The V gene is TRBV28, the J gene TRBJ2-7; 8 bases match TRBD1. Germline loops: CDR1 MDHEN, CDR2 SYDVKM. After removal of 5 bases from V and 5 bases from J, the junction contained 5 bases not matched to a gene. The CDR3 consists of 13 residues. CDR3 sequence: CASSPSTGDEQYF. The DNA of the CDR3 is TGTGCCAGCAGTCCCTCGACAGGGGACGAGCAGTACTTC. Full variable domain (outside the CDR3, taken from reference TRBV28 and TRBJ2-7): DVKVTQSSRYLVKRTGEKVFLECVQDMDHENMFWYRQDPGLGLRLIYFSYDVKMKEKGDIPEGYSVSREKKERFSLILESASTNQTSMYLCASSPSTGDEQYFGPGTRLTVT.

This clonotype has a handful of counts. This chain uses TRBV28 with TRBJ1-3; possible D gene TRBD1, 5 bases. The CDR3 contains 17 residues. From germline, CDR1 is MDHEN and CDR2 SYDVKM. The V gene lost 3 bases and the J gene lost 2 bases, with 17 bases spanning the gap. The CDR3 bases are TGTGCCAGCAGTTTCTCACGCAGGGCCCTCACTGGAAACACCATATATTTT. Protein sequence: CASSFSRRALTGNTIYF. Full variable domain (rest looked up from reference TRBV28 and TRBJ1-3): DVKVTQSSRYLVKRTGEKVFLECVQDMDHENMFWYRQDPGLGLRLIYFSYDVKMKEKGDIPEGYSVSREKKERFSLILESASTNQTSMYLCASSFSRRALTGNTIYFGEGSWLTVV.

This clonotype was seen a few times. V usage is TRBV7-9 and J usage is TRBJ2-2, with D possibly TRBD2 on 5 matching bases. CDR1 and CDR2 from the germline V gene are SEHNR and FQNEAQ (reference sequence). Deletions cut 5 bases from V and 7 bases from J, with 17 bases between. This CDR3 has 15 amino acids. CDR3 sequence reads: CASSPGMGIVGELFF. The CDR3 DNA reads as TGTGCCAGCAGCCCGGGGATGGGAATTGTCGGGGAGCTGTTTTTT.

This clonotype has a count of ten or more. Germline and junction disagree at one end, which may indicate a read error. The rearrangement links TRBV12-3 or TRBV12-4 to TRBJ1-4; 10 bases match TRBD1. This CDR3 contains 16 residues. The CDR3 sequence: CANSFVRGQGGEKLFF. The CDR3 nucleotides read TGTGCCAACAGTTTCGTGCGCGGACAGGGGGGTGAAAAACTGTTTTTT.

The CDR3 nucleotides are TGTGCCAGCAGGGCACGGGATGAGCAGTTCTTC. It is translated as CASRARDEQFF. The chain links TRBV2 to TRBJ2-1, with D unresolved. The CDR3 totals 11 residues. Trimming pared 6 bases from V and 8 bases from J, leaving 8 bases between. Germline V lookup: CDR1 SNHLY, CDR2 FYNNEI.

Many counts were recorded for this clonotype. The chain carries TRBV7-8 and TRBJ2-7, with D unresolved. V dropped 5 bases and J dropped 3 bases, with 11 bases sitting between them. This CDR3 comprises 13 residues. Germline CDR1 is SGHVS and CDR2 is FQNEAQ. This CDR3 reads CASSLELGYEQYF. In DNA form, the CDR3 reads TGTGCCAGCAGCCTCGAGTTAGGCTACGAGCAGTACTTC.

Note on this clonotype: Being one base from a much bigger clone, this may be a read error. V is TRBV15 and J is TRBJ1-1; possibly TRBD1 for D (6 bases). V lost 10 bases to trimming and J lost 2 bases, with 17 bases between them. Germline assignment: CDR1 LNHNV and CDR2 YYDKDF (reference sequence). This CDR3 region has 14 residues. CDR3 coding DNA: TGTGCCAGCGGGAGTGGACAGCCAAACACTGAAGCTTTCTTT. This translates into CASGSGQPNTEAFF.

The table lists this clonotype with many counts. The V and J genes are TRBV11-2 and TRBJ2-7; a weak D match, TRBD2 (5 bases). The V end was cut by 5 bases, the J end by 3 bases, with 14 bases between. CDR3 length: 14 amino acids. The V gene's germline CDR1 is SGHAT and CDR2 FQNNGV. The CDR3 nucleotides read TGTGCCAGCAGCCCCCCGGGAAGATACTACGAGCAGTACTTC. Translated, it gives CASSPPGRYYEQYF.

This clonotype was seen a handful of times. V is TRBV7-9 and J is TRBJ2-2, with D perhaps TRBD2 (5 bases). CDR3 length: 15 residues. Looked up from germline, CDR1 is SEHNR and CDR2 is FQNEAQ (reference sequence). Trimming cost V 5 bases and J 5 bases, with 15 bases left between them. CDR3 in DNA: TGTGCCAGCAGCACGGACCCGGGCGGGACCGGGGAGCTGTTTTTT. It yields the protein CASSTDPGGTGELFF. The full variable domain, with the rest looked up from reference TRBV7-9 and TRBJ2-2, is DTGVSQNPRHKITKRGQNVTFRCDPISEHNRLYWYRQTLGQGPEFLTYFQNEAQLEKSRLLSDRFSAERPKGSFSTLEIQRTEQGDSAMYLCASSTDPGGTGELFFGEGSRLTVL.

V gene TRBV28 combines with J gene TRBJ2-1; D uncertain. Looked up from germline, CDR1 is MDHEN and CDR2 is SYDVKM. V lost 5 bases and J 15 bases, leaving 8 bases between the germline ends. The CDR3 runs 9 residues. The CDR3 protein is CASSPPRFF. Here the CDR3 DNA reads TGTGCCAGCAGTCCCCCGAGGTTCTTC.

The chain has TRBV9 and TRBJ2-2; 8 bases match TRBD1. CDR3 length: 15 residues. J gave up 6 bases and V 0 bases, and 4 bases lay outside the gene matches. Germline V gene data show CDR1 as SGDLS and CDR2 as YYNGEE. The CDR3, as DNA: TGTGCCAGCAGCGTAGGGGACAGGCTCTCCGGGGAGCTGTTTTTT. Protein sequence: CASSVGDRLSGELFF.

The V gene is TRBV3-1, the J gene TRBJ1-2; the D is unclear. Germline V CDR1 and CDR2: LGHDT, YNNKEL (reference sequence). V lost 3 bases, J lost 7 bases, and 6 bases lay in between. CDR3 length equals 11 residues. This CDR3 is CASSQHVGYTF. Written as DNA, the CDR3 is TGTGCCAGCAGCCAGCATGTTGGCTACACCTTC.

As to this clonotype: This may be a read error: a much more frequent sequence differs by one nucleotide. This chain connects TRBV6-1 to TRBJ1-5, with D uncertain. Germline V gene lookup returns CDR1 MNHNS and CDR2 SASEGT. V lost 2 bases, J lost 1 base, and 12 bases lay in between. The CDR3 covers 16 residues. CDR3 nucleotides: TGTGCCAGCAGTGAATCGGTAGATCTAAGCAATCAGCCCCAGCATTTT. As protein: CASSESVDLSNQPQHF.